The 10 T cell receptor beta chains below all came from one sample that was sequenced in a study of cytomegalovirus exposure and HLA in healthy donors. This PCR relied on a set of 60 Vbeta primers and 13 Jbeta primers. Profiling relied on immunoSEQ multiplex PCR, and the TCRdb table lists in-frame clones only, not all of them. Among roughly 100,000 clones listed, around 77% were seen once. Sequencing was done on a sample of PBMCs. The receptors here all came from a man between 50 and 59 years old in good health and CMV-seropositive.

J is TRBJ2-7 and V is TRBV11-3; 10 positions match TRBD1. This CDR3 has 16 residues. CDR1 SGHNT and CDR2 YENEEA come from the germline V gene. The J segment lost 2 bases and the V segment lost 5 bases, leaving 9 bases of the junction unmatched. The CDR3 loop reads CASSPYPGQGTYEQYF. In DNA form, the CDR3 reads TGTGCCAGCAGCCCCTACCCGGGACAGGGGACCTACGAGCAGTACTTC.

The CDR3 is CASSVEGENTEAFF. DNA of the CDR3: TGTGCCAGCAGCGTAGAGGGGGAGAACACTGAAGCTTTCTTT. This chain links TRBV9 with TRBJ1-1, with a weak D call TRBD1 (6 bases). Trimming removed 0 bases at V and 1 base at J, with 7 bases between. The CDR3 covers 14 residues. CDR1 and CDR2 from the germline V gene are SGDLS and YYNGEE.

V usage is TRBV19 and J usage is TRBJ2-6; TRBD2 is a possible D gene (5 bases). Germline V CDR1 and CDR2: LNHDA, SQIVND (reference sequence). Deletions cut 9 bases from V and 0 bases from J, with 15 bases between. The CDR3 spans 16 residues. The CDR3 sequence: CASSFYRGSGANVLTF. CDR3 sequence (DNA): TGTGCCAGCTCGTTCTATCGGGGCTCTGGGGCCAACGTCCTGACTTTC.

The rearrangement links TRBV6-1 to TRBJ1-4; 9 bases match TRBD1. V lost 5 bases to trimming and J lost 4 bases; unmatched junction nucleotides: 5. This CDR3 spans 15 amino acids. Germline assignment: CDR1 MNHNS and CDR2 SASEGT. CDR3 protein: CASSQGQGGNEKLFF. CDR3 sequence (DNA): TGTGCCAGCAGTCAGGGACAGGGAGGTAATGAAAAACTGTTTTTT.

The rearrangement links TRBV5-1 to TRBJ2-7, with 12 bases that match TRBD2. The germline CDR1 and CDR2 sequences are SGHRS and YFSETQ. The V gene end was trimmed by 4 bases and the J gene end by 5 bases; junction bases not matched to a gene: 7. The CDR3 totals 15 residues. The CDR3 DNA reads as TGCGCCAGCAGCCTGACTAGCGGGAGTTTCAACGAGCAGTACTTC. Protein: CASSLTSGSFNEQYF.

The chain has TRBV6-1 and TRBJ2-3, with TRBD1 matching 9 bases. The CDR3 sequence is 15 residues long. Germline V lookup: CDR1 MNHNS, CDR2 SASEGT. The trim removed 3 bases at V and 2 bases at J, leaving 3 bases unmatched. The CDR3 nucleotides read TGTGCCAGCAGTGACCGGGACAGGGCCACAGATACGCAGTATTTT. Translated, it gives CASSDRDRATDTQYF.

The CDR3 here is CASSSMQGAYEQYF. CDR3 bases: TGTGCCAGCAGCTCGATGCAGGGGGCGTACGAGCAGTACTTC. This chain joins TRBV7-2 and TRBJ2-7; TRBD1 matches at 8 bases. The ends lost 4 bases at V and 4 bases at J; junction bases unmatched: 6. The germline V gene has CDR1 SGHTA and CDR2 FQGNSA. This CDR3 has 14 residues.

The rearrangement uses TRBV7-2 and TRBJ2-1; 10 bases line up with TRBD2. With V trimmed by 6 bases and J by 10 bases, 3 bases remained unmatched. Germline lookup yields CDR1 SGHTA and CDR2 FQGNSA. This CDR3 comprises 12 residues. CDR3 nucleotide sequence: TGTGCCAGCAGTTGGACTAGCGGAGAGCAGTTCTTC. Encoded protein: CASSWTSGEQFF.

J is TRBJ2-1 and V is TRBV18, with TRBD2 matching 14 bases. The V segment lost 5 bases and the J segment 9 bases; nucleotides outside the gene matches: 6. This CDR3 region has 15 residues. Germline CDR1 is KGHSH and CDR2 is LQKENI. In DNA, the CDR3 is TGTGCCAGCTCAGGGACTAGCGGGAGTAGCGGTGAGCAGTTCTTC. Residues: CASSGTSGSSGEQFF.

The chain links TRBV5-1 to TRBJ2-1, with TRBD2 identical over 8 bases. Germline V gene sequence: CDR1 SGHRS, CDR2 YFSETQ. The length of the CDR3 is 16 residues. V lost 4 bases to trimming and J lost 3 bases; unmatched junction nucleotides: 9. The CDR3 DNA follows: TGCGCCAGCAGCCTTCAACAGACTAGCGTCTACAATGAGCAGTTCTTC. Encoded protein: CASSLQQTSVYNEQFF.